The 10 T cell receptor beta chains below all came from one sample that was sequenced in a study of cytomegalovirus exposure and HLA in healthy donors. The PCR used 60 Vbeta and 13 Jbeta primers. The protocol was immunoSEQ multiplex PCR, while the TCRdb copy is restricted to in-frame clones and leaves out a portion. The sample lists about 150,000 clones; around 80% were seen once. The sample consisted of PBMCs. The receptors originated from a woman in her twenties or thirties in good health and CMV-seropositive.

The rearrangement links TRBV28 to TRBJ2-4, with 11 bases fitting TRBD2. Germline lookup yields CDR1 MDHEN and CDR2 SYDVKM. The J segment lost 0 bases and the V segment lost 3 bases, leaving 13 bases of the junction unmatched. CDR3 length: 20 amino acids. CDR3 nucleotide sequence: TGTGCCAGCAGTTTGGTGGGACTAGCGGTAACCGACCTAGCCAAAAACATTCAGTACTTC. Translating it yields CASSLVGLAVTDLAKNIQYF.

The genes are TRBV11-3 and TRBJ2-7; D is possibly TRBD2 (5 bases). Germline loops: CDR1 SGHNT, CDR2 YENEEA. The CDR3 is 12 amino acids. Trimming removed 5 bases from V and 6 bases from J, with 11 bases in between. For the CDR3, the DNA is TGTGCCAGCAGCCAGAGGGAGATCGAGCAGTACTTC. This translates into CASSQREIEQYF. Using reference TRBV11-3 and TRBJ2-7 for the parts outside the CDR3, the full variable domain is EAGVVQSPRYKIIEKKQPVAFWCNPISGHNTLYWYLQNLGQGPELLIRYENEEAVDDSQLPKDRFSAERLKGVDSTLKIQPAELGDSAVYLCASSQREIEQYFGPGTRLTVT.

The V gene is TRBV30, the J gene TRBJ1-1; TRBD1 matches at 9 bases. Germline values: CDR1 GTSNPN, CDR2 SVGIG (reference sequence). The V segment lost 5 bases and the J segment 1 base; nucleotides outside the gene matches: 2. The CDR3 contains 13 residues. The CDR3 region is CAWGQGTNTEAFF. DNA of the CDR3: TGTGCCTGGGGACAGGGGACGAACACTGAAGCTTTCTTT.

The chain combines TRBV4-1 with TRBJ2-1, with TRBD2 matching 12 bases. CDR3 length: 15 amino acids. Per the germline V gene, CDR1 is MGHRA and CDR2 is YSYEKL. J lost 3 bases, V lost 3 bases, and 0 bases had no gene match. The CDR3 DNA reads TGCGCCAGCAGCCAGACTAGCGGGAGCTACAATGAGCAGTTCTTC. It yields the protein CASSQTSGSYNEQFF.

The V gene is TRBV28, the J gene TRBJ2-7, with 8 nucleotides matching TRBD1. V dropped 7 bases and J dropped 0; count of bases not matched to a gene: 5. The CDR3 runs to 14 residues. Per the germline V gene, CDR1 is MDHEN and CDR2 is SYDVKM. The CDR3 DNA is TGTGCCAGCAATCAGGGGGCATTCTCCTACGAGCAGTACTTC. Translating it yields CASNQGAFSYEQYF. The full variable domain, completed using reference TRBV28 and TRBJ2-7, is DVKVTQSSRYLVKRTGEKVFLECVQDMDHENMFWYRQDPGLGLRLIYFSYDVKMKEKGDIPEGYSVSREKKERFSLILESASTNQTSMYLCASNQGAFSYEQYFGPGTRLTVT.

The chain recombines TRBV6-1 with TRBJ2-5, with unresolved D. Germline-derived CDR1 and CDR2 are MNHNS and SASEGT. CDR3 size: 11 residues. The V gene lost 4 bases and the J gene lost 5 bases, with 5 bases spanning the gap. CDR3 DNA sequence: TGTGCCAGCAGTGCTCGGGAGACCCAGTACTTC. Amino acids: CASSARETQYF.

This chain uses TRBV7-3 with TRBJ1-3, with D tentatively TRBD1 (5 bases). V shed 2 bases and J shed 4 bases, with 12 bases lying between them. This CDR3 has 15 amino acids. Germline V CDR1 and CDR2: SGHTA, FQGTGA. The CDR3 DNA sequence: TGTGCCAGCAGCTTATCCCCGGGACTGGGAAACACCATATATTTT. Its translation is CASSLSPGLGNTIYF. Drawing the rest from reference TRBV7-3 and TRBJ1-3, the complete variable domain is GAGVSQTPSNKVTEKGKYVELRCDPISGHTALYWYRQSLGQGPEFLIYFQGTGAADDSGLPNDRFFAVRPEGSVSTLKIQRTERGDSAVYLCASSLSPGLGNTIYFGEGSWLTVV.

The chain combines TRBV5-1 with TRBJ2-6, with 13 positions matching TRBD2. The V segment lost 0 bases and the J segment 1 base; nucleotides outside the gene matches: 1. CDR1 is SGHRS and CDR2 is YFSETQ in the germline V gene. The CDR3 covers 18 residues. The CDR3 coding sequence is TGCGCCAGCAGCTTGGTGGGACTAGCGGGGTCTGGGGCCAACGTCCTGACTTTC. This sequence encodes CASSLVGLAGSGANVLTF.

This clone has just a few counts. This chain connects TRBV19 to TRBJ1-2; D possibly corresponds to TRBD1 (5 bases). Germline V gene sequence: CDR1 LNHDA, CDR2 SQIVND (reference sequence). Trimming left V 5 bases short and J 0 bases short, with 13 bases between. The length of the CDR3 is 15 residues. In DNA, the CDR3 is TGTGCCAGTAGTGACAGACGGCGTACTAACTATGGCTACACCTTC. Translated: CASSDRRRTNYGYTF.

This rearrangement joins TRBV6-5 to TRBJ2-1; D is perhaps TRBD2 (6 bases). Germline V gene lookup returns CDR1 MNHEY and CDR2 SVGAGI. V lost 4 bases, J lost 2 bases, and 9 bases lay in between. The CDR3 spans 14 residues. The CDR3 region has the DNA TGTGCCAGCAGTTCGAGACTAGCCTACAATGAGCAGTTCTTC. Translating it yields CASSSRLAYNEQFF.